This note documents a single T cell receptor (beta chain) sequence. The antigen is not known. These data belong to a study of cytomegalovirus exposure and HLA in healthy donors. The CDR3 extends over 14 amino acids. V was pared by 0 bases and J by 2 bases, with 8 bases between. Germline CDR1 is SGHRS and CDR2 is YFSETQ. Study outcomes and limitations: Among donors in an Asian-associated ancestry cluster, a later analysis reportedly found fewer N-insertions than the roughly 610-donor mean.

Primers: 60 Vbeta forward and 13 Jbeta reverse. Assay used: immunoSEQ multiplex PCR; TCRdb lists only in-frame clones, some missing. The repertoire holds about 140,000 clones, roughly 80% seen once, with approximately 2.8% in the top ten. The origin of this receptor is a female donor in good health and CMV-seronegative. Sequencing was done on a sample of PBMCs. The chain is built from TRBV5-1 and TRBJ1-2; D not resolved. The chain's CDR3 is CASSLGQSNYGYTF. The CDR3 region has the DNA TGCGCCAGCAGCTTGGGCCAGTCCAACTATGGCTACACCTTC.